The 6 T cell receptor beta chains listed next were all sequenced from one sample in a study of early T cells in non-severe SARS-CoV-2 infection. TCRdb redid the calling of the 5' RACE reads with MiXCR, one entry per CDR3 protein. The data hold around 57,000 distinct CDR3 sequences, with approximately 6% observed a single time. This specimen consisted of whole blood, obtained at baseline. Receptors were obtained from an adult who was a healthcare worker with PCR-confirmed SARS-CoV-2 infection or an uninfected control (not recorded which).

The chain uses TRBV19 and TRBJ2-7; the match to TRBD1 covers 8 bases. The CDR3 has 14 amino acids. Germline lookup yields CDR1 LNHDA and CDR2 SQIVND (reference sequence). Unmatched junction bases numbered 4, after V lost 4 bases and J lost 2 bases. CDR3 loop: CASSKGQGTYEQYF. In nucleotides, the CDR3 is TGTGCCAGTAGTAAAGGACAGGGAACCTACGAGCAGTACTTC.

In regard to this clonotype: A read error is possible here, since a much larger clone lies one base away. The genes are TRBV27 and TRBJ2-5; 8 bases match TRBD1. The germline gives CDR1 MNHEY, CDR2 SMNVEV (reference sequence). This CDR3 has 17 residues. The J segment lost 4 bases and the V segment lost 5 bases, leaving 15 bases of the junction unmatched. The CDR3 here is CASSPIQGGRNLETQYF. CDR3 DNA: TGTGCCAGCAGTCCGATACAGGGGGGCCGGAACCTAGAGACCCAGTACTTC.

This clonotype appeared many times. The chain couples TRBV28 to TRBJ2-7, with TRBD1 identical over 10 bases. This CDR3 is built from 16 residues. J gave up 6 bases and V 5 bases, and 13 bases lay outside the gene matches. The V gene's germline CDR1 is MDHEN and CDR2 SYDVKM. CDR3 nucleotides: TGTGCCAGCAGTCTCCGGGACAGGGGTCGCGATGGCGAGCAGTACTTC. This translates into CASSLRDRGRDGEQYF. The whole variable domain, remainder taken from reference TRBV28 and TRBJ2-7, is DVKVTQSSRYLVKRTGEKVFLECVQDMDHENMFWYRQDPGLGLRLIYFSYDVKMKEKGDIPEGYSVSREKKERFSLILESASTNQTSMYLCASSLRDRGRDGEQYFGPGTRLTVT.

In its sample, this clonotype was seen many times. This chain joins TRBV5-1 and TRBJ2-1; D is unresolved. In germline, CDR1 is SGHRS, CDR2 YFSETQ. This CDR3 region has 16 residues. With 2 bases removed from V and 0 bases from J, the gap between germline ends came to 12 bases. The CDR3 coding sequence is TGCGCCAGCAGCTTTCGCGAGCCAAGCTCCTACAATGAGCAGTTCTTC. It specifies CASSFREPSSYNEQFF.

This clonotype showed up many times. The rearrangement uses TRBV5-5 and TRBJ1-2; D is ambiguous. CDR1 and CDR2 from the germline V gene are SGHKS and YYEKEE (reference sequence). This CDR3 contains 13 residues. Between the trimmed V and J ends, which lost 0 bases and 5 bases, there was a span of 8 bases. The CDR3 is CASSLAQEYGYTF. The DNA of the CDR3 is TGTGCCAGCAGCTTGGCCCAGGAATATGGCTACACCTTC.

This clonotype was detected many times. V gene TRBV18 combines with J gene TRBJ1-1; D is unclear. The CDR3 consists of 13 residues. Trimming cost V 3 bases and J 5 bases, with 10 bases left between them. Looked up from germline, CDR1 is KGHSH and CDR2 is LQKENI. The CDR3 region is CASSPDPMTEAFF. CDR3 in DNA: TGTGCCAGCTCACCCGACCCGATGACTGAAGCTTTCTTT.